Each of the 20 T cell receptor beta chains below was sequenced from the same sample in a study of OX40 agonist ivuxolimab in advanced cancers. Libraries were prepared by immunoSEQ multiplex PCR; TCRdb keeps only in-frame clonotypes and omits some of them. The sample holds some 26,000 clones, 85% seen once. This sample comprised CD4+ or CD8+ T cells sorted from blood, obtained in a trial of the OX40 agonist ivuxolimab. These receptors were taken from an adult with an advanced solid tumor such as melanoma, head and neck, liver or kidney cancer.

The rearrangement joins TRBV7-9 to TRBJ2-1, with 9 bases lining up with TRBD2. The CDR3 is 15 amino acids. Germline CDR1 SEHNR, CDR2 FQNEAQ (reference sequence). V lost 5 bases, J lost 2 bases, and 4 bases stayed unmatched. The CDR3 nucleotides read TGTGCCAGCAGCCCGACTAGCGGAACCTACAATGAGCAGTTCTTC. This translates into CASSPTSGTYNEQFF.

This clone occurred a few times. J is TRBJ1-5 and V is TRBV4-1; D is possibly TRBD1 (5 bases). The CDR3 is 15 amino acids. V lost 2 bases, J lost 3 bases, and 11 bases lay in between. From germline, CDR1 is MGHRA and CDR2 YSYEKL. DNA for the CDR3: TGCGCCAGCAGCCAATCGGGGCAGGACAATCAGCCCCAGCATTTT. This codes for CASSQSGQDNQPQHF.

CDR3 coding DNA: TGTGCCAGCAGCCAAGAGGTCTCAGGGGATACGCAGTATTTT. Translation: CASSQEVSGDTQYF. The chain employs TRBV4-2 and TRBJ2-3, with a tentative D call TRBD1 (5 bases). The germline CDR1 and CDR2 sequences are LGHNA and YNFKEQ. V was shortened by 0 bases and J by 6 bases, with 10 bases between the two germline ends. The CDR3 is 14 residues long.

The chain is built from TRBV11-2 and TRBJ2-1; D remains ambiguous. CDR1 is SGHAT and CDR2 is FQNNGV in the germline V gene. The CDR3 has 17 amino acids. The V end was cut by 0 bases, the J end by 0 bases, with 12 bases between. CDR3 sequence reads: CASSLESPGSSYNEQFF. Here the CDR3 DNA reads TGTGCCAGCAGCTTAGAATCTCCGGGCAGCTCCTACAATGAGCAGTTCTTC.

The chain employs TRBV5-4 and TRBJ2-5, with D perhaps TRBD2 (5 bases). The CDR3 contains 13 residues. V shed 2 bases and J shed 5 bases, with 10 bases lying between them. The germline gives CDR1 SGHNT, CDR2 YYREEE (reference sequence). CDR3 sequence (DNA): TGTGCCAGCAGCTTTGAGGGAGAGGAGACCCAGTACTTC. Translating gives CASSFEGEETQYF. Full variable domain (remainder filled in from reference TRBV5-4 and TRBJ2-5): ETGVTQSPTHLIKTRGQQVTLRCSSQSGHNTVSWYQQALGQGPQFIFQYYREEENGRGNFPPRFSGLQFPNYSSELNVNALELDDSALYLCASSFEGEETQYFGPGTRLLVL.

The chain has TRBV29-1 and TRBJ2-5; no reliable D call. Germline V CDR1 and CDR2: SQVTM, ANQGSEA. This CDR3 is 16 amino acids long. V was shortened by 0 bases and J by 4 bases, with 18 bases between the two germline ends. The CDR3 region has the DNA TGCAGCGTTGAAGACCGTCCGATTGGGGTGGGAGAGACCCAGTACTTC. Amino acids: CSVEDRPIGVGETQYF.

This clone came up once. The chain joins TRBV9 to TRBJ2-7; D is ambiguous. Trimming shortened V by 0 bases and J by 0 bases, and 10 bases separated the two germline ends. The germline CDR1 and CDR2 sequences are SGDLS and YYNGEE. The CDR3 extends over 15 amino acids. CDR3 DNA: TGTGCCAGCAGCGTAGGAGGCGGAAACTCCTACGAGCAGTACTTC. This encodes CASSVGGGNSYEQYF.

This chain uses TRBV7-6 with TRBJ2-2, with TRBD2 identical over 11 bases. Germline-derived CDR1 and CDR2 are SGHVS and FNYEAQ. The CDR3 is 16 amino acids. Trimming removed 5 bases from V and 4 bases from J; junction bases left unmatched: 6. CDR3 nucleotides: TGTGCCAGCAGCCTTAGCGGGGGGGCACCCACCGGGGAGCTGTTTTTT. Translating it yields CASSLSGGAPTGELFF. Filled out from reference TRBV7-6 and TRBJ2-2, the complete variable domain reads GAGVSQSPRYKVTKRGQDVALRCDPISGHVSLYWYRQALGQGPEFLTYFNYEAQQDKSGLPNDRFSAERPEGSISTLTIQRTEQRDSAMYRCASSLSGGAPTGELFFGEGSRLTVL.

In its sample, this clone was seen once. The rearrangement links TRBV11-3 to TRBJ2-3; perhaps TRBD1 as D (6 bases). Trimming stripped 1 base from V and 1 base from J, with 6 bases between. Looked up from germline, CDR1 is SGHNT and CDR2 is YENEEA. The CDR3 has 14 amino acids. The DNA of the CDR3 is TGTGCCAGCAGCTTAGGGACAGGCACAGATACGCAGTATTTT. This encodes CASSLGTGTDTQYF.

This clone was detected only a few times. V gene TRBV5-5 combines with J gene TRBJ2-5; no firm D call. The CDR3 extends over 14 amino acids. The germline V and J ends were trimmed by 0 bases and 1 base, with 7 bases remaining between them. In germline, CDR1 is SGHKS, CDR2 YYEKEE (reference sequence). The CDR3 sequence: CASSLGHLQETQYF. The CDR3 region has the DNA TGTGCCAGCAGCTTGGGCCACCTCCAAGAGACCCAGTACTTC.

The CDR3 here is CASSQGALGYTF. The CDR3 region has the DNA TGTGCCAGCAGCCAGGGGGCGCTTGGCTACACCTTC. The chain is built from TRBV25-1 and TRBJ1-2, with 8 positions matching TRBD1. V shed 6 bases and J 7 bases; nucleotides not matched to a gene: 4. CDR3 length equals 12 residues. Germline assignment: CDR1 MGHDK and CDR2 SYGVNS.

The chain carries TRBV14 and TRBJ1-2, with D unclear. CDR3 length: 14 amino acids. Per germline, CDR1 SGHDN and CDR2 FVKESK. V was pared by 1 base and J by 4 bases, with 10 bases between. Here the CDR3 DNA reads TGTGCCAGCAGCCAAGTTCCTGGATCCTATGGCTACACCTTC. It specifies CASSQVPGSYGYTF.

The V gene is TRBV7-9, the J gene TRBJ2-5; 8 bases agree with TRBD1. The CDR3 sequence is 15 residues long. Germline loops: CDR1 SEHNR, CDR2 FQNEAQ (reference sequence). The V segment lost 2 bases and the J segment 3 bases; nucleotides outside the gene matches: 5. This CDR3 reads CASSLQGAQKETQYF. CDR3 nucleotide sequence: TGTGCCAGCAGCTTACAGGGGGCGCAGAAAGAGACCCAGTACTTC.

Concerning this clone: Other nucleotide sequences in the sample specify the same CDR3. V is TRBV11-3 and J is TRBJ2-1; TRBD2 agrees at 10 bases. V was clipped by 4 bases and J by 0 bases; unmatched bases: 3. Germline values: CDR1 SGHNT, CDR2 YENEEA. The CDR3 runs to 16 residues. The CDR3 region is CASSSRTSGSYNEQFF. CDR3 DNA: TGTGCCAGCAGCTCACGGACTAGCGGCTCCTACAATGAGCAGTTCTTC.

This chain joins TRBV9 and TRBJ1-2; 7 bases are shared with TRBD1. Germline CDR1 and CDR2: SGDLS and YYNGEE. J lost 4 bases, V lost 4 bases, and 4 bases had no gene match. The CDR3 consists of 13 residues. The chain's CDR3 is CASSPGTAYGYTF. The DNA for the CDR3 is TGTGCCAGCAGCCCTGGGACAGCCTATGGCTACACCTTC.

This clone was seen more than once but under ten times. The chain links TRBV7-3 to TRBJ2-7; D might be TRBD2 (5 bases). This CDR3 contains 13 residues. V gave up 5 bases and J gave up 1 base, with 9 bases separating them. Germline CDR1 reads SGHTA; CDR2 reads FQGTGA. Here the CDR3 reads CASSPAESYEQYF. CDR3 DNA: TGTGCCAGCAGCCCAGCGGAGTCCTACGAGCAGTACTTC.

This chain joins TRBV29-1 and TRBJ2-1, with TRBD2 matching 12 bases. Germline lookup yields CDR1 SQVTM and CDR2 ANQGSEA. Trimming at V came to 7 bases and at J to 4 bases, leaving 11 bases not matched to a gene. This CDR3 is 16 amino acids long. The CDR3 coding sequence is TGCAGCGCCCGCCTAGCGGGAGGGAACCTATACAATGAGCAGTTCTTC. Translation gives CSARLAGGNLYNEQFF.

For the CDR3, the DNA is TGTGCCAGCAGCTTAGGCGGTGGCGAGACCCAGTACTTC. Amino acids: CASSLGGGETQYF. The chain has TRBV7-9 and TRBJ2-5, with D unresolved. This CDR3 region has 13 residues. The V end lost 1 base, the J end lost 5 bases, and 8 bases lay between the germline ends. Germline V lookup: CDR1 SEHNR, CDR2 FQNEAQ (reference sequence).

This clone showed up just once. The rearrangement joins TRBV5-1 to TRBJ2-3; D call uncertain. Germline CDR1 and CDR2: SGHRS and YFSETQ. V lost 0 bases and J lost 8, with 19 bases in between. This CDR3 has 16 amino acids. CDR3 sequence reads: CASSLESGHARVTQYF. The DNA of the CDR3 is TGCGCCAGCAGCTTGGAGTCAGGCCATGCACGAGTTACGCAGTATTTT.

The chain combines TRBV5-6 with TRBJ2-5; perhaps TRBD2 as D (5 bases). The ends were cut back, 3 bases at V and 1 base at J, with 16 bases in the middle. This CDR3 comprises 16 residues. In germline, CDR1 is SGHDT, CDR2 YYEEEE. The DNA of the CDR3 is TGTGCCAGCAGCTCCGAAATACTAGACACCCAAGAGACCCAGTACTTC. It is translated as CASSSEILDTQETQYF.